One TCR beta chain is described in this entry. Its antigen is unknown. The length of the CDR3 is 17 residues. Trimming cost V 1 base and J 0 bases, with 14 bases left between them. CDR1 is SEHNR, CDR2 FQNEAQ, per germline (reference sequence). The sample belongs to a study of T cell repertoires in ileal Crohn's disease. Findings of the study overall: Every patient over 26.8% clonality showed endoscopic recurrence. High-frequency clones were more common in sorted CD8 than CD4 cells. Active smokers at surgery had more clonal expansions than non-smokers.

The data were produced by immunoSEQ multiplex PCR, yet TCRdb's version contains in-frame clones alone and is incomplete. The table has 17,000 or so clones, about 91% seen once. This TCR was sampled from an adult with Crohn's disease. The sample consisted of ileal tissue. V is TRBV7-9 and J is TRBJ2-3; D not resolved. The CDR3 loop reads CASSLVGITLSTDTQYF. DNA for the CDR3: TGTGCCAGCAGCTTAGTTGGCATTACCCTTAGCACAGATACGCAGTATTTT.